The entry that follows covers one T cell receptor (beta chain) sequence. There is no known antigen for this receptor. Nothing much larger sits one base from this clone, and base qualities are not available. The sample originates from a study of Graves' ophthalmopathy and Graves' hyperthyroidism (dated by TCRdb to 2017 to 2018). The study in broad terms: Peripheral blood was collected at initial diagnosis, before any treatment. The study used signatures of the TCR beta repertoire to tell Graves' ophthalmopathy apart from Graves' hyperthyroidism and to predict which patients would progress to ophthalmopathy. In total, some 130 blood samples were TCR-sequenced: some 40 ophthalmopathy, some 80 hyperthyroidism and some 17 hyperthyroidism-to-ophthalmopathy patients. To explore V-J signatures that separate ophthalmopathy from hyperthyroidism, a discovery set of 95 to 100 patients was enrolled, consisting of 40 to 45 with ophthalmopathy and 57 with stable hyperthyroidism. An independent validation cohort was composed of some 19 hyperthyroidism patients and 15 to 17 patients who later progressed from hyperthyroidism to ophthalmopathy. In five or six hyperthyroidism patients, the T-cell repertoire of thyroid tissue was compared with the T-cell repertoire of blood. Once sampling was done, hyperthyroidism patients were given methimazole at a starting dose of 30 mg daily, while ophthalmopathy patients were given high-dose intravenous methylprednisolone. The paper's findings and limits, for the study overall: In validation, the model predicted ophthalmopathy progression with more than 70% sensitivity and 72.22% specificity; some 13 predicted patients were CT-confirmed with GO in a median of approximately six months. In cross-validation, the 13-signature model distinguished ophthalmopathy from stable hyperthyroidism with approximately 88% sensitivity and about 84% specificity, and in the test set the corresponding values were roughly 80% and 76%. Most expanded thyroid clonotypes with frequency above 0.001 were also detected in blood, suggesting blood repertoires may reflect the thyroid immune response. No statistical method was used to predetermine the sample size, and group allocation was not hidden from the investigators.

The CDR3, from cysteine to phenylalanine, totals 14 residues. The entry retains the CDR3 DNA only, 42 bases that are in frame from base 1. Here V drops 5 bases and J drops 8 bases, and the junction holds 12 bases not matched to any gene. The germline V gene specifies KGHSH as CDR1 and LQKENI as CDR2. For repertoire sequencing, the TCR beta CDR3 regions were amplified from RNA transcripts. A first-round RT-PCR used HTBI primers with the Qiagen OneStep RT-PCR kit, followed by a second-round multiplex PCR, size selection and purification. Libraries were sequenced on an Illumina HiSeq2000 using paired-end 100 bp reads. Turning to the authors' computational methods: SOAPnuke was used to process the reads, throwing out any read that had adapters, had uncalled bases, had a mean Phred below 15, or lacked an exact constant-primer or identifier match. COPE v1.2.5 was used to merge high-quality paired reads. Each unique nucleotide sequence was defined as a clonotype, and clonotypes were aligned to IMGT TRB V, D and J references with MiTCR v1.1. Analysis was restricted to V-J combinations with a frequency above 0.0001, which covered about 99% of repertoires. A TCR clonal expansion and chaos score per V-J combination was defined as the ratio of F50 clonal expansion to chaos observed in the TCRdist matrix. Welch's t-statistics and random forest were used to reduce the features to about a dozen V-J combinations, which were then used as input to a naive Bayes classifier. The similarity between thyroid and blood repertoires was quantified using the Morisita-Horn index. Clones were called with MiXCR by TCRdb after fastp trimmed the public reads at Q25, and only in-frame beta chains were retained. Identical CDR3 protein sequences are pooled into one entry, listed with their most common genes and DNA. TCRdb's processing, not the authors', yielded these V and J calls. Across this sample there are some 47,000 distinct CDR3 sequences, with around 48% seen only once. The ten largest make up 23% of the sample.

The ophthalmopathy patients had moderately to severely active disease, with a Clinical Activity Score of 3 or higher, a NOSPECS grade of 4 or higher, and a disease duration of less than 3 months. Patients with other autoimmune diseases, uncontrolled infections, pregnancy or lactation were excluded. Clinical symptoms, serum thyroxine, TRAb, thyroid ultrasound and orbital computed tomography were used for diagnosis. Using Ficoll-Paque density gradient centrifugation, PBMCs were isolated from about 10 ml of fresh peripheral blood. Trizol reagent was used to extract the total RNA, and its quality was then checked on an Agilent 2100 Bioanalyzer.

This TCR was recovered from an adult man with Graves' ophthalmopathy. The chain employs TRBV18 and TRBJ2-7; TRBD1 aligns with 7 central bases. Sequenced sample: peripheral blood. The CDR3 protein sequence reads: CASSSTGTDFQQYF. The DNA is TGTGCCAGCTCATCCACCGGGACAGATTTCCAGCAGTACTTC.